This T cell receptor beta chain was identified during a study of T cell changes during pregnancy in multiple sclerosis. The ends lost 5 bases at V and 10 bases at J; junction bases unmatched: 11. CDR3 size: 15 residues. The germline gives CDR1 SGHAT, CDR2 FQNNGV. Measured with immunoSEQ multiplex PCR; TCRdb has only the in-frame clones, and not every one. The repertoire includes 55,000 to 65,000 clones, more than 90% of them detected once, and 1.4% sits in the top ten. The TCR comes from a female donor with multiple sclerosis, enrolled in a pregnancy study. The specimen comprised peripheral blood, sampled in the second trimester of pregnancy. The genes are TRBV11-2 and TRBJ2-6, with TRBD2 matching over 7 bases. The chain's CDR3 is CASSQGRDYFNVLTF. DNA for the CDR3: TGTGCCAGCAGCCAAGGCCGGGACTATTTTAACGTCCTGACTTTC.